This T cell receptor (beta chain) is from a study of molecular identifiers for immune sequencing clone quantification. Broader study findings: Underestimated sizes of highly expanded clones could result from identical TCR molecules that share a barcode. Effector cells kept over 98% of their molecules in clones above 20 RNA copies, while naive cells kept under 1% there.

This clonotype was detected a few times. Antigen specificity is unknown. Germline V lookup: CDR1 SGDLS, CDR2 YYNGEE. This CDR3 is 17 amino acids long. Trimming at V came to 5 bases and at J to 5 bases, leaving 12 bases not matched to a gene. TCRdb reprocessed the PCR reads via MiXCR and lists one record per CDR3 protein. The sample lists over 550,000 distinct CDR3 sequences, around 25% seen once, with 0.78% in the top ten. This sequence was found in a human donor in good health. Some libraries in this study had Jurkat cell RNA spiked in. The sample taken for sequencing was naive CD8+ T cells from blood, with Jurkat cell RNA spiked in. The subset is: FACS-sorted CD8+CD4-CCR7+CD45RA+ naive T cells. The chain carries TRBV9 and TRBJ2-5; 13 bases map to TRBD2. The CDR3 loop reads CASSTRGLAGVGETQYF. For the CDR3, the DNA is TGTGCCAGCAGTACCCGAGGACTAGCGGGAGTGGGGGAGACCCAGTACTTC.